This T cell receptor beta chain was identified in a study of control samples from healthy donors and cancer patients. This CDR3 has 12 residues. The ends were cut back, 5 bases at V and 7 bases at J, with 9 bases in the middle. Here immunoSEQ multiplex PCR was the method, and the copy in TCRdb shows in-frame clones only, minus some. Among some 78,000 clones listed, 85% to 90% were seen once. The sample consisted of blood. The chain couples TRBV12-3 or TRBV12-4 to TRBJ2-1; possibly TRBD2 for D (5 bases). The sequence was obtained from a woman aged 55-69 years in good health. CDR3 residues: CASSPPGNEQFF. The CDR3 DNA reads as TGTGCCAGCAGTCCTCCGGGGAATGAGCAGTTCTTC.